The rows below give T cell receptor beta chains drawn from one sample of a study of blood T cell repertoires in COVID-19. Measured with immunoSEQ multiplex PCR; TCRdb has only the in-frame clones, and not every one. The data contain about 520,000 clones, 75% to 90% of them singletons. Sequenced sample: peripheral blood. Receptor source: a human donor in a cohort sampled during active COVID-19. Both conserved end residues are part of each CDR3. D genes are given only for firm matches. Part of the rows lack a size; the others show once, few, many or a class for expanded clones.

abundance: NA
j_gene: TRBJ1-4
d_gene: TRBD1
v_gene: TRBV15
CDR3aa: CATSRRTGGNEKLFF
CDR3nt: TGTGCCACCAGCCGGAGGACAGGGGGTAATGAAAAACTGTTTTTT

abundance: NA
j_gene: TRBJ2-3
d_gene: TRBD2
v_gene: TRBV7-9
CDR3aa: CASSLGGSFTDTQYF
CDR3nt: TGTGCCAGCAGCTTAGGCGGGAGCTTCACAGATACGCAGTATTTT

abundance: NA
j_gene: TRBJ1-1
d_gene: NA
v_gene: TRBV6-5
CDR3aa: CASIYRAEAFF
CDR3nt: TGTGCCAGCATCTACAGAGCGGAGGCTTTCTTT

abundance: NA
j_gene: TRBJ1-6
d_gene: TRBD1
v_gene: TRBV7-9
CDR3aa: CASSSTGFYSPLHF
CDR3nt: TGTGCCAGCAGCTCGACAGGGTTTTATTCACCCCTCCACTTT

abundance: NA
j_gene: TRBJ2-6
d_gene: TRBD2
v_gene: TRBV7-8
CDR3aa: CASSLLGLAGSGANVLTF
CDR3nt: TGTGCCAGCAGCTTATTGGGACTAGCGGGATCTGGGGCCAACGTCCTGACTTTC

abundance: few
j_gene: TRBJ2-1
d_gene: TRBD1
v_gene: TRBV5-1
CDR3aa: CASSLAGQVYNEQFF
CDR3nt: TGCGCCAGCAGCTTGGCGGGACAGGTATACAATGAGCAGTTCTTC

abundance: many
j_gene: TRBJ2-5
d_gene: NA
v_gene: TRBV12-3/TRBV12-4
CDR3aa: CASTGDSETQYF
CDR3nt: TGTGCCAGCACAGGGGATTCAGAGACCCAGTACTTC

abundance: NA
j_gene: TRBJ1-4
d_gene: TRBD1
v_gene: TRBV5-1
CDR3aa: CASSSPGQREKLFF
CDR3nt: TGCGCCAGCAGCTCACCGGGACAGCGGGAAAAACTGTTTTTT

abundance: once
j_gene: TRBJ2-1
d_gene: NA
v_gene: TRBV5-1
CDR3aa: CASSLERGGEQFF
CDR3nt: TGCGCCAGCAGCTTGGAACGGGGAGGTGAGCAGTTCTTC

abundance: NA
j_gene: TRBJ2-1
d_gene: TRBD2
v_gene: TRBV7-9
CDR3aa: CASSRAAAGGPHEQFF
CDR3nt: TGTGCCAGCAGCCGCGCGGCGGCGGGAGGGCCGCATGAGCAGTTCTTC

abundance: NA
j_gene: TRBJ1-4
d_gene: NA
v_gene: TRBV10-3
CDR3aa: CAISESAATNEKLFF
CDR3nt: TGTGCCATCAGTGAGTCGGCCGCAACTAATGAAAAACTGTTTTTT

abundance: NA
j_gene: TRBJ2-5
d_gene: TRBD1
v_gene: TRBV7-3
CDR3aa: CASSPRGQGIQETQYF
CDR3nt: TGTGCCAGCAGCCCCCGGGGACAGGGTATCCAAGAGACCCAGTACTTC

abundance: NA
j_gene: TRBJ1-2
d_gene: TRBD1
v_gene: TRBV6-5
CDR3aa: CASSTAGTGVDGYTF
CDR3nt: TGTGCCAGCAGTACCGCCGGGACAGGGGTTGATGGCTACACCTTC

abundance: NA
j_gene: TRBJ2-3
d_gene: NA
v_gene: TRBV29-1
CDR3aa: CSGASTDTQYF
CDR3nt: TGCAGCGGAGCGAGCACAGATACGCAGTATTTT

abundance: NA
j_gene: TRBJ1-5
d_gene: NA
v_gene: TRBV5-1
CDR3aa: CASSLDGGGGQPQHF
CDR3nt: TGCGCCAGCAGCTTGGATGGGGGCGGCGGACAGCCCCAGCATTTT

abundance: NA
j_gene: TRBJ1-1
d_gene: TRBD1
v_gene: TRBV4-1
CDR3aa: CASSQEKRTGRGTEAFF
CDR3nt: TGCGCCAGCAGCCAAGAGAAAAGGACAGGCCGAGGGACTGAAGCTTTCTTT

abundance: NA
j_gene: TRBJ1-5
d_gene: NA
v_gene: TRBV7-2
CDR3aa: CASSPEGGGNQPQHF
CDR3nt: TGTGCCAGCAGCCCGGAGGGGGGGGGAAACCAGCCCCAGCATTTT

abundance: NA
j_gene: TRBJ2-4
d_gene: NA
v_gene: TRBV5-1
CDR3aa: CASSLSTRAKNIQYF
CDR3nt: TGCGCCAGCAGCTTGTCGACTAGGGCCAAAAACATTCAGTACTTC

abundance: NA
j_gene: TRBJ2-5
d_gene: NA
v_gene: TRBV3-1/TRBV3-2
CDR3aa: CASSRRGGSGFTETQYF
CDR3nt: TGTGCCAGCAGTCGCAGAGGGGGTAGCGGGTTCACTGAGACCCAGTACTTC

abundance: NA
j_gene: TRBJ1-1
d_gene: NA
v_gene: TRBV4-1
CDR3aa: CASSQGMGREHLLFF
CDR3nt: TGCGCCAGCAGCCAGGGGATGGGGAGAGAACACTTGCTTTTTTTT

abundance: NA
j_gene: TRBJ2-1
d_gene: NA
v_gene: TRBV29-1
CDR3aa: CSVSHPAEQFF
CDR3nt: TGCAGCGTTAGCCACCCCGCTGAGCAGTTCTTC

abundance: NA
j_gene: TRBJ2-7
d_gene: NA
v_gene: TRBV3-1/TRBV3-2
CDR3aa: CASSQGLPAYEQYF
CDR3nt: TGTGCCAGCAGCCAAGGACTACCAGCCTACGAGCAGTACTTC

abundance: few
j_gene: TRBJ2-1
d_gene: TRBD1
v_gene: TRBV7-9
CDR3aa: CASSFRQGYNEQFF
CDR3nt: TGTGCCAGCAGCTTTAGACAGGGTTACAATGAGCAGTTCTTC

abundance: NA
j_gene: TRBJ1-1
d_gene: TRBD1
v_gene: TRBV4-1
CDR3aa: CASSLETGFTEAFF
CDR3nt: TGCGCCAGCAGCCTAGAGACAGGGTTCACTGAAGCTTTCTTT

abundance: NA
j_gene: TRBJ2-2
d_gene: TRBD2
v_gene: TRBV7-6
CDR3aa: CASSLAQRGGELFF
CDR3nt: TGTGCCAGCAGCTTAGCGCAGCGGGGCGGGGAGCTGTTTTTT

abundance: NA
j_gene: TRBJ1-1
d_gene: NA
v_gene: TRBV6-5
CDR3aa: CASSFSRGATEAFF
CDR3nt: TGTGCCAGCAGTTTTTCGCGTGGTGCGACTGAAGCTTTCTTT

abundance: NA
j_gene: TRBJ2-7
d_gene: NA
v_gene: TRBV5-4
CDR3aa: CASSLGPYIYEQYF
CDR3nt: TGTGCCAGCAGCTTGGGGCCGTATATCTACGAGCAGTACTTC

abundance: NA
j_gene: TRBJ2-5
d_gene: NA
v_gene: TRBV6-5
CDR3aa: CASRKTGGETQYF
CDR3nt: TGTGCCAGCAGGAAGACAGGCGGGGAGACCCAGTACTTC

abundance: many
j_gene: TRBJ1-3
d_gene: NA
v_gene: TRBV9
CDR3aa: CASSTHSGYSGNTIYF
CDR3nt: TGTGCCAGCAGCACCCATTCAGGGTACTCTGGAAACACCATATATTTT

abundance: few
j_gene: TRBJ1-1
d_gene: NA
v_gene: TRBV6-5
CDR3aa: CASSISPTGNTEAFF
CDR3nt: TGTGCCAGCAGTATTTCCCCGACAGGGAACACTGAAGCTTTCTTT

abundance: NA
j_gene: TRBJ2-1
d_gene: TRBD1
v_gene: TRBV5-1
CDR3aa: CASSRNPGQGEDEQFF
CDR3nt: TGCGCCAGCAGTCGGAACCCGGGACAGGGGGAAGATGAGCAGTTCTTC

abundance: NA
j_gene: TRBJ2-5
d_gene: TRBD2
v_gene: TRBV7-2
CDR3aa: CASSFGVAGEPETQYF
CDR3nt: TGTGCCAGCAGCTTTGGGGTAGCGGGAGAACCAGAGACCCAGTACTTC

abundance: NA
j_gene: TRBJ2-3
d_gene: TRBD2
v_gene: TRBV27
CDR3aa: CASSLSPGLPPRYF
CDR3nt: TGTGCCAGCAGTCTATCTCCGGGACTACCTCCACGGTATTTT

abundance: NA
j_gene: TRBJ1-1
d_gene: NA
v_gene: TRBV7-9
CDR3aa: CASSLGRVRIEKEAFF
CDR3nt: TGTGCCAGCAGCTTAGGGAGAGTCCGAATTGAAAAAGAAGCTTTCTTT

abundance: NA
j_gene: TRBJ2-1
d_gene: NA
v_gene: TRBV7-2
CDR3aa: CASSQGRNEQFF
CDR3nt: TGTGCCAGCAGCCAGGGGAGAAATGAGCAGTTCTTC

abundance: NA
j_gene: TRBJ1-1
d_gene: NA
v_gene: TRBV29-1
CDR3aa: CSVSWEGTEAFF
CDR3nt: TGCAGCGTTTCATGGGAGGGCACTGAAGCTTTCTTT

abundance: NA
j_gene: TRBJ2-1
d_gene: TRBD1
v_gene: TRBV11-2
CDR3aa: CASSLTGANEQFF
CDR3nt: TGTGCCAGCAGCCTGACAGGGGCGAATGAGCAGTTCTTC

abundance: NA
j_gene: TRBJ2-5
d_gene: TRBD2
v_gene: TRBV11-2
CDR3aa: CASSLLAGAVPETQYF
CDR3nt: TGTGCCAGCAGCCTCCTAGCGGGAGCAGTGCCAGAGACCCAGTACTTC

abundance: many
j_gene: TRBJ1-3
d_gene: NA
v_gene: TRBV5-1
CDR3aa: CASSSTGLLQGVGGNTIYF
CDR3nt: TGCGCCAGCAGCTCGACCGGTTTACTACAGGGAGTTGGCGGAAACACCATATATTTT